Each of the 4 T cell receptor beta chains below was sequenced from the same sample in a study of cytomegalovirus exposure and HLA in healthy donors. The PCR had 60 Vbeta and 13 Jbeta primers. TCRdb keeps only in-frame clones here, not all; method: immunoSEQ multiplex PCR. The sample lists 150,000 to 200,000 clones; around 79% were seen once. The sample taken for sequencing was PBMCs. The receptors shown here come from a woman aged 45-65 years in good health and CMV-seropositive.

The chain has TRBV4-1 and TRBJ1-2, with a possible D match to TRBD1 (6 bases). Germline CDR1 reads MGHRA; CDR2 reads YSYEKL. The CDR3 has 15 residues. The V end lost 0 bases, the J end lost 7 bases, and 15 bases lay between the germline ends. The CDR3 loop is CASSQEGGVAGGYTF. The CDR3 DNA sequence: TGCGCCAGCAGCCAAGAAGGGGGGGTGGCCGGTGGCTACACCTTC.

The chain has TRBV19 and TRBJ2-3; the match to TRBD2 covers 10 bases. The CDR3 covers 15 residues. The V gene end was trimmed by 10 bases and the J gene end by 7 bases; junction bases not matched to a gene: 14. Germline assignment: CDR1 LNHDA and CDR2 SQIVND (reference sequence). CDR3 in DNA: TGTGCCACGCCCTCTTGGACTAGCGGACATTATACGCAGTATTTT. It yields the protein CATPSWTSGHYTQYF. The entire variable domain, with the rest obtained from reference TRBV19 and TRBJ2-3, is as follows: DGGITQSPKYLFRKEGQNVTLSCEQNLNHDAMYWYRQDPGQGLRLIYYSQIVNDFQKGDIAEGYSVSREKKESFPLTVTSAQKNPTAFYLCATPSWTSGHYTQYFGPGTRLTVL.

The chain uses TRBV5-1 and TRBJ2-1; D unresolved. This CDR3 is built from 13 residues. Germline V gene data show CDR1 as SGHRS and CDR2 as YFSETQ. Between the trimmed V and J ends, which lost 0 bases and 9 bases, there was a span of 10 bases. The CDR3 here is CASSLGHGREQFF. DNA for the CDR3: TGCGCCAGCAGCTTGGGTCATGGGCGTGAGCAGTTCTTC. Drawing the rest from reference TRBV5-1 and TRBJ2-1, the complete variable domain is KAGVTQTPRYLIKTRGQQVTLSCSPISGHRSVSWYQQTPGQGLQFLFEYFSETQRNKGNFPGRFSGRQFSNSRSEMNVSTLELGDSALYLCASSLGHGREQFFGPGTRLTVL.

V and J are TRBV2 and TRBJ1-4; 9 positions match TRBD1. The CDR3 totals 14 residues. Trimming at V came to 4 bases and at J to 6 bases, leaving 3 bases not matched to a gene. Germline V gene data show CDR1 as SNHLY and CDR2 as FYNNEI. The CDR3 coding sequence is TGTGCCAGCAGTGTGTGGGACAGGGATGAAAAACTGTTTTTT. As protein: CASSVWDRDEKLFF.